This is a list of T cell receptor beta chains from one sample in a study of shared clonotypes between healthy human individuals. Clones were sequenced by immunoSEQ multiplex PCR, and TCRdb holds only the in-frame ones, with some missing. The sample lists approximately 2,000,000 clones; less than 95% were seen once. Sequenced sample: naive CD4+ T cells from PBMCs. The receptors derive from a man between 18 and 35 years old in good health. Some clones in this sample may be carry-over from other donors' samples. The CDR3 runs from the conserved cysteine through the conserved F or W. The D gene is left open where the match is weak. Some rows have no size entry. The others give once, few or many, or a class for an expanded clone.

>TRBD1|TRBV27|TRBJ2-1|NA
CASGRPGQGAYWWFF
TGTGCCAGCGGTAGGCCGGGACAGGGAGCCTATTGGTGGTTCTTC
>NA|TRBV7-2|TRBJ2-7|NA
CASSLGRSGYEQYF
TGTGCCAGCAGCTTAGGTCGATCGGGCTACGAGCAGTACTTC
>NA|TRBV2|TRBJ2-4|NA
CASAAIAKNIQYF
TGTGCCAGTGCCGCGATAGCCAAAAACATTCAGTACTTC
>TRBD2|TRBV29-1|TRBJ2-7|NA
CSVAPSGLPYEQYF
TGCAGCGTTGCTCCTAGCGGGTTACCCTACGAGCAGTACTTC
>NA|TRBV5-1|TRBJ2-5|NA
CASSLLEGEETQYF
TGCGCCAGCAGCCTGCTAGAGGGAGAAGAGACCCAGTACTTC
>TRBD1|TRBV6-5|TRBJ1-2|once
CASSSGTGTGYTF
TGTGCCAGCAGCTCCGGGACAGGTACTGGCTACACCTTC
>TRBD2|TRBV7-9|TRBJ2-2|NA
CASSLGLAGTGELFF
TGTGCCAGCAGCTTAGGGCTAGCGGGCACCGGGGAGCTGTTTTTT
>NA|TRBV7-6|TRBJ2-5|NA
CASSSDRQETQYF
TGTGCCAGCAGCTCGGACAGACAAGAGACCCAGTACTTC
>NA|TRBV5-1|TRBJ2-7|NA
CASSSRGRDSYEQYF
TGCGCCAGCAGCTCCCGAGGCAGGGACTCCTACGAGCAGTACTTC
>NA|TRBV7-6|TRBJ2-7|NA
CASSRDSSSYEQYF
TGTGCCAGCAGCCGAGACAGCTCCTCCTACGAGCAGTACTTC
>NA|TRBV9|TRBJ2-1|NA
CASSVGVGNEQFF
TGTGCCAGCAGCGTCGGGGTAGGCAATGAGCAGTTCTTC